This is a list of T cell receptor beta chains from one sample in a study of tumor-infiltrating lymphocytes in primary liver carcinoma. TCRdb re-called the multiplex PCR reads with MiXCR, one entry per CDR3 protein. The repertoire holds tens of thousands of distinct CDR3 sequences, with just under 75% as singletons. Material for sequencing was liver tumor tissue from sampling region 4. Receptors originate from a man aged 35-49 years with primary liver carcinoma and hepatitis B virus infection. CDR3s include the opening cysteine and the closing phenylalanine or tryptophan.

V gene,CDR3 protein
TRBV29-1,CSALNTEAFF
TRBV28,CASVRTGGGKLFF
TRBV29-1,CSAEGRAGNTDTQYF
TRBV5-1,CASSLGPDTDTQYF
TRBV28,CTSSGDRAYEQYF
TRBV11-2,CVSNSGTGENQPQYF
TRBV11-2,CASLSERVQQYF
TRBV5-6,CASSPTGSGRGNEQFF
TRBV30,CAWSRTNGFYEQYF
TRBV29-1,CSASQRAENDYIF